One sample yielded the 16 T cell receptor beta chains listed below, sequenced in a study of glioma-infiltrating T cells. Amplification of TCR alpha and beta CDR3 regions from RNA used iRepertoire nested multiplex PCR. TCRdb re-called the multiplex PCR reads through MiXCR, storing one row per CDR3 protein. This sample has around 90,000 distinct CDR3 sequences, with 40% found just once. The sample was glioma tissue, nonneoplastic brain tissue, or PBMCs (not recorded which). Receptors originate from a human donor with low-grade glioma or glioblastoma, undergoing nonglioma brain surgery, or in good health (not recorded which).

As for this clonotype: Since a much larger clone is just one base distant, this may be a read error. The genes are TRBV3-1 and TRBJ2-4; a possible D gene is TRBD2 (5 bases). CDR3 length: 14 amino acids. Trimming took off 1 base at V and 12 bases at J, with 16 bases between the two ends. The germline V gene encodes CDR1 LGHDT and CDR2 YNNKEL (reference sequence). The chain's CDR3 is CASSQGTPTGTQYF. The DNA of the CDR3 is TGTGCCAGCAGCCAAGGGACTCCAACCGGCACTCAGTACTTC.

In the case of this clonotype: This likely comes from a read error, as the CDR3 has no conserved phenylalanine or tryptophan at its end. The chain has TRBV19 and TRBJ1-5; D remains unclear. This CDR3 contains 15 residues. The V gene's germline CDR1 is LNHDA and CDR2 SQIVND (reference sequence). The CDR3 loop is CATQPWGGNNQPQHL. In DNA, the CDR3 is TGTGCAACCCAACCATGGGGAGGGAACAATCAGCCCCAGCATTTG.

About this clonotype itself: The conserved phenylalanine or tryptophan normally closing the CDR3 is absent here, so this likely arose from a read error. The chain links TRBV7-2 to TRBJ2-3, with D unresolved. The V gene's germline CDR1 is SGHTA and CDR2 FQGNSA. The CDR3 loop spans 13 amino acids. CDR3 protein: CASSLVGGDTQYS. In DNA, the CDR3 is TGTGCCAGCAGCTTAGTGGGCGGAGATACACAGTATTCT.

This chain uses TRBV4-1 with TRBJ2-5; D is ambiguous. The ends were cut back, 5 bases at V and 5 bases at J, with 15 bases in the middle. The CDR3 contains 14 residues. Germline V gene sequence: CDR1 MGHRA, CDR2 YSYEKL. CDR3 region: CASSSGRDAETQYF. CDR3 nucleotides: TGCGCCAGCAGCTCCGGTAGGGATGCGGAGACCCAGTACTTC.

The chain couples TRBV7-2 to TRBJ2-1; D possibly matches TRBD1 or TRBD2 (5 bases each). Germline V lookup: CDR1 SGHTA, CDR2 FQGNSA. Trimming removed 6 bases from V and 8 bases from J, with 14 bases in between. The CDR3 runs to 13 residues. The CDR3 region is CASSRDRCYEQFF. In DNA, the CDR3 is TGTGCCAGCAGTCGGGACCGCTGCTATGAGCAGTTCTTC.

To note about this clonotype: At one boundary the junction diverges from the germline segment, which might be a read error. The rearrangement uses TRBV7-7 and TRBJ2-1; unclear D gene. CDR3 length: 15 amino acids. Per the germline V gene, CDR1 is SSHAT and CDR2 is FNYEAQ (reference sequence). CDR3: CSSSLWICFSNEQFF. For the CDR3, the DNA is TGTTCCAGCAGCTTATGGATCTGTTTTTCCAATGAGCAGTTCTTC. The full variable domain, in which reference TRBV7-7 and TRBJ2-1 provide the parts outside the CDR3, is GAGVSQSPRYKVTKRGQDVTLRCDPISSHATLYWYQQALGQGPEFLTYFNYEAQPDKSGLPSDRFSAERPEGSISTLTIQRTEQRDSAMYRCSSSLWICFSNEQFFGPGTRLTVL.

Remarks on this clonotype: At one boundary the junction diverges from the germline segment, which might be a read error. The V call is TRBV19, the J call TRBJ1-3, with a possible D match to TRBD1 (5 bases). This CDR3 is 15 amino acids long. Germline V gives CDR1 LNHDA, CDR2 SQIVND (reference sequence). CDR3: CASSINRHSGNTIHF. As DNA, the CDR3 is TGTGCCAGTAGTATTAACAGGCACTCTGGAAACACCATACATTTT.

In the case of this clonotype: A junction boundary mismatches the germline segment, possibly from a read error. The J gene is TRBJ1-5, the V gene TRBV19, with D tentatively TRBD1 (5 bases). Germline CDR1 LNHDA, CDR2 SQIVND (reference sequence). The CDR3 is made up of 14 amino acids. CDR3 in amino acids: CASIRVNLLEPQHF. As DNA, the CDR3 is TGTGCTAGTATCAGGGTAAATCTTTTGGAGCCCCAGCATTTT.

This clonotype was picked up many times. V is TRBV20-1 and J is TRBJ1-1; a possible D gene is TRBD1 (5 bases). The germline V gene encodes CDR1 DFQATT and CDR2 SNEGSKA (reference sequence). V lost 0 bases and J 7 bases, leaving 12 bases between the germline ends. This CDR3 has 13 residues. CDR3 residues: CSARDKGKGEAFF. The CDR3 nucleotides read TGCAGTGCTAGAGATAAGGGGAAAGGTGAAGCTTTCTTT.

To note about this clonotype: A much larger clone sits a single nucleotide away, making a read error possible. V and J are TRBV19 and TRBJ2-7; 9 bases map to TRBD1. Germline CDR1 is LNHDA and CDR2 is SQIVND (reference sequence). This CDR3 has 15 residues. Trimming removed 3 bases from V and 4 bases from J; junction bases left unmatched: 7. The CDR3 DNA sequence: TGTGCCAGTAGTATCTCCGGGACAGGGATTTACGAGCAGTACTTC. This gives the protein CASSISGTGIYEQYF.

In this sample, this clonotype turned up many times. The V gene is TRBV2, the J gene TRBJ1-5; TRBD1 aligns across 7 bases. In germline, CDR1 is SNHLY, CDR2 FYNNEI. The V and J ends lost 2 bases and 4 bases, in that order; junction bases with no gene match: 5. The CDR3 runs 15 residues. The CDR3 region is CASSEKTGLNQPQHF. The CDR3 DNA is TGTGCCAGCAGTGAAAAGACAGGGCTAAATCAGCCCCAGCATTTT.

This clonotype has ten or more counts. In DNA form, the CDR3 reads TGTGCCAGCAGCCTCAGCCGGGGGCGAAATAATTCACCCCTCCACTTT. It codes for CASSLSRGRNNSPLHF. The chain links TRBV3-1 to TRBJ1-6, with D possibly being TRBD1 (6 bases). The CDR3 runs 16 residues. From germline, CDR1 is LGHDT and CDR2 YNNKEL (reference sequence). V shed 4 bases and J shed 5 bases, with 15 bases lying between them.

With regard to this clonotype: At one boundary the junction diverges from the germline segment, which might be a read error. The gene calls are TRBV6-2 or TRBV6-3 and TRBJ1-1; tentative D call: TRBD1 (6 bases). This CDR3 has 14 amino acids. The germline V gene has CDR1 MNHEY and CDR2 SVGEGT. The CDR3: CANSHGRGNAEAFF. CDR3 DNA sequence: TGTGCCAACTCACATGGAAGGGGGAACGCTGAAGCTTTCTTT.

A few counts support this clonotype. This may arise from a read error, as a much more abundant clone is one base away. The V call is TRBV6-6, the J call TRBJ2-7, with D maybe TRBD1 (5 bases). Germline V gene lookup returns CDR1 MNHNY and CDR2 SVGAGI (reference sequence). Trimming shortened V by 0 bases and J by 2 bases, and 14 bases separated the two germline ends. The CDR3 is made up of 16 amino acids. The CDR3 region has the DNA TGTGCCAGCAGTTACTCGGCAGGGCCCCCCGCCTACGAGCAGTACTTC. The encoded protein is CASSYSAGPPAYEQYF.

This clonotype was counted many times. The rearrangement joins TRBV20-1 to TRBJ2-7; unclear D gene. V gave up 1 base and J gave up 9 bases, with 10 bases separating them. Germline CDR1 DFQATT, CDR2 SNEGSKA (reference sequence). The CDR3 runs to 11 residues. The CDR3 is CSARVSERQYF. The CDR3 DNA is TGCAGTGCTAGAGTTTCCGAACGGCAGTACTTC.

This clonotype was found many times. As DNA, the CDR3 is TGTGCCAGCCTTCCGGGACGCGTCACCGGGGAGCTGTTTTTT. It translates to CASLPGRVTGELFF. The V call is TRBV12-3 or TRBV12-4, the J call TRBJ2-2, with D possibly being TRBD1 or TRBD2 (5 bases each). The CDR3 is made up of 14 amino acids. Trimming removed 8 bases at V and 4 bases at J, with 14 bases between.